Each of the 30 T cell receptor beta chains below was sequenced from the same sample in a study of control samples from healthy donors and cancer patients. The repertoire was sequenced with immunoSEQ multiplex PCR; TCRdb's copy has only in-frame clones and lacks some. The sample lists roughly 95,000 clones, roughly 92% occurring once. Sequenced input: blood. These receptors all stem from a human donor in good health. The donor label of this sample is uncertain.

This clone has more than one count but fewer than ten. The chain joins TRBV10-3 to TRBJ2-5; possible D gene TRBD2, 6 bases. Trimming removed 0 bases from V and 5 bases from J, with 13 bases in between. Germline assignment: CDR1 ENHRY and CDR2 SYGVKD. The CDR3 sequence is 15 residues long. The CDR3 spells CAISESRGSRETQYF. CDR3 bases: TGTGCCATCAGTGAGTCGCGGGGTTCGCGGGAGACCCAGTACTTC.

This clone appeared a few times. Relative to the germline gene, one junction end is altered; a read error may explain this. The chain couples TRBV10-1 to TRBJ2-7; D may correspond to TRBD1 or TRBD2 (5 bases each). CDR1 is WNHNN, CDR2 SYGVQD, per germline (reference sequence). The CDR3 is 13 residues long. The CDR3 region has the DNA TGCGCCAGCAGTCGGGACGGGGCCTACGGGCAGTACTTC. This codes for CASSRDGAYGQYF.

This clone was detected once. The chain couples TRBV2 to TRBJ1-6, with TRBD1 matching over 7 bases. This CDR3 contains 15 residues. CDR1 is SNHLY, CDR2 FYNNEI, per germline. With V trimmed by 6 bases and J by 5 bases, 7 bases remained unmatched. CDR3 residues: CASRADRDNNSPLHF. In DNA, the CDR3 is TGTGCCAGCAGGGCCGACAGGGACAATAATTCACCCCTCCACTTT. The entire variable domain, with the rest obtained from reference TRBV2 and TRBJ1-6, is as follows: EPEVTQTPSHQVTQMGQEVILRCVPISNHLYFYWYRQILGQKVEFLVSFYNNEISEKSEIFDDQFSVERPDGSNFTLKIRSTKLEDSAMYFCASRADRDNNSPLHFGNGTRLTVT.

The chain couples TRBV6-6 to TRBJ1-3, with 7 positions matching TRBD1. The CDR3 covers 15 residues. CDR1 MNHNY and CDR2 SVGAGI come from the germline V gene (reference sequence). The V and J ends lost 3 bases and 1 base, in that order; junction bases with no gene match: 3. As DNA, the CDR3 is TGTGCCAGCAGTTATTCCAGGGGGTCTGGAAACACCATATATTTT. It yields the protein CASSYSRGSGNTIYF.

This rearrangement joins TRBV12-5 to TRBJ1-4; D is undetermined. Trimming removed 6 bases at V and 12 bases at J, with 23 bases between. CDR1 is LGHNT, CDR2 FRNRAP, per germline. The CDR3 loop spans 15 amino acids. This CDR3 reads CASGTYNGQREELFF. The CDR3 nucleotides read TGTGCTAGTGGCACCTACAACGGGCAGAGGGAAGAACTGTTTTTT.

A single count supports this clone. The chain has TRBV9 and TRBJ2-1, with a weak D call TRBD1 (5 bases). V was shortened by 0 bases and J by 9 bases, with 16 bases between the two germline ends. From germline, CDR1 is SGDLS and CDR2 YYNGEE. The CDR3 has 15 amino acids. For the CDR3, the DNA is TGTGCCAGCAGCGTAGGTTCCCGGCTAGGGGTTGAGCAGTTCTTC. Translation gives CASSVGSRLGVEQFF.

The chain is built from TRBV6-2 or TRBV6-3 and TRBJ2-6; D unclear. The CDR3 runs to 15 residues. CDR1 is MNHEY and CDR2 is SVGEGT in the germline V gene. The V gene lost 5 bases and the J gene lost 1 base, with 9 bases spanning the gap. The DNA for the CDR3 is TGTGCCAGCAGTGTACGTGATTCTGGGGCCAACGTCCTGACTTTC. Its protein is CASSVRDSGANVLTF.

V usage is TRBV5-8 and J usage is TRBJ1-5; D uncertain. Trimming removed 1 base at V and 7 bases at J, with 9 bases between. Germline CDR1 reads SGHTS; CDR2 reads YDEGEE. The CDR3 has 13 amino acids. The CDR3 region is CASSLFPVQPQHF. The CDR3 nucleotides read TGTGCCAGCAGCTTGTTCCCGGTCCAGCCCCAGCATTTT.

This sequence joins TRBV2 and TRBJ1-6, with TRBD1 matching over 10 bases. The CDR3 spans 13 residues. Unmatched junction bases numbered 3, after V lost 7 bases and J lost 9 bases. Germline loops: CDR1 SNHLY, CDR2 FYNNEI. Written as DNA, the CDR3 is TGTGCCAGCACGGGGACAGGGGCTTCACCCCTCCACTTT. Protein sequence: CASTGTGASPLHF.

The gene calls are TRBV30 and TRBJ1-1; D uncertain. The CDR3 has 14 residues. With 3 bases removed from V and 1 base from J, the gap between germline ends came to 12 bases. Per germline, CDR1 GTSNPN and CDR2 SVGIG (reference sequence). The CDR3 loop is CAWRTINTNTEAFF. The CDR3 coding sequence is TGTGCCTGGAGGACCATAAACACGAACACTGAAGCTTTCTTT. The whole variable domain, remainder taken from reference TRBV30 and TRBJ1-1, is SQTIHQWPATLVQPVGSPLSLECTVEGTSNPNLYWYRQAAGRGLQLLFYSVGIGQISSEVPQNLSASRPQDRQFILSSKKLLLSDSGFYLCAWRTINTNTEAFFGQGTRLTVV.

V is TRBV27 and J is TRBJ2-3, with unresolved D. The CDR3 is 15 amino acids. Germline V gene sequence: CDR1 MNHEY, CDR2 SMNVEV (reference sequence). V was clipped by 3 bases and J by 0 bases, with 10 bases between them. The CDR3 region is CASSFVTSSTDTQYF. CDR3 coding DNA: TGTGCCAGCAGTTTTGTCACCTCTAGCACAGATACGCAGTATTTT.

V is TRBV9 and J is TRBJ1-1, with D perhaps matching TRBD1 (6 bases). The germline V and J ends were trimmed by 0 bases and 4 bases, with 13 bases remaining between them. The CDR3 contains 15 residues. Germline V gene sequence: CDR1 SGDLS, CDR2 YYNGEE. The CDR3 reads CASSVAGSGVTEAFF. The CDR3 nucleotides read TGTGCCAGCAGCGTAGCGGGTTCAGGGGTCACTGAAGCTTTCTTT.

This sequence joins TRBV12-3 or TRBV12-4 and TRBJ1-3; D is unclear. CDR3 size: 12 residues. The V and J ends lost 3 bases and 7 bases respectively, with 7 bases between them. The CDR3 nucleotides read TGTGCCAGCAGTTTTATCGGGAACACCATATATTTT. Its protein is CASSFIGNTIYF.

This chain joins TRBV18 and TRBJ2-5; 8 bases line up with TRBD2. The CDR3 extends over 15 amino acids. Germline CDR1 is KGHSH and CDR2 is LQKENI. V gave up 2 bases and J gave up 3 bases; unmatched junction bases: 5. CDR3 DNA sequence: TGTGCCAGCTCACCAGTAGGGACTAGGGAAGAGACCCAGTACTTC. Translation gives CASSPVGTREETQYF. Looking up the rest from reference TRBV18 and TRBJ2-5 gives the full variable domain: NAGVMQNPRHLVRRRGQEARLRCSPMKGHSHVYWYRQLPEEGLKFMVYLQKENIIDESGMPKERFSAEFPKEGPSILRIQQVVRGDSAAYFCASSPVGTREETQYFGPGTRLLVL.

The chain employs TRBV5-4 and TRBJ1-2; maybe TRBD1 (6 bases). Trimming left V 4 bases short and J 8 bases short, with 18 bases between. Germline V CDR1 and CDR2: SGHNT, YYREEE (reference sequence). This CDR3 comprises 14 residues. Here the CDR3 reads CASSDGGRVEGYTF. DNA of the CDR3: TGTGCCAGCAGCGATGGGGGCAGGGTTGAAGGCTACACCTTC.

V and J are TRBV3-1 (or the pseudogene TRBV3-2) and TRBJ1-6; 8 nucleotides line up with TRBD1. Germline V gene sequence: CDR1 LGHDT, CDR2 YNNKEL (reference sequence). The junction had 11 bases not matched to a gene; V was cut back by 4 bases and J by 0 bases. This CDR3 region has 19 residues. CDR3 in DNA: TGTGCCAGCAGCCCGACCAGACAGGGGATGAGCTCCTATAATTCACCCCTCCACTTT. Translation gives CASSPTRQGMSSYNSPLHF.

The CDR3 region is CASSLVFDLGVNGYTF. The CDR3 nucleotides read TGCGCCAGCAGCTTGGTGTTCGACTTAGGGGTAAATGGCTACACCTTC. J is TRBJ1-2 and V is TRBV5-1, with TRBD1 as a possible D gene (5 bases). Germline V gene lookup returns CDR1 SGHRS and CDR2 YFSETQ. Trimming removed 0 bases at V and 6 bases at J, with 18 bases between. The CDR3 has 16 amino acids.

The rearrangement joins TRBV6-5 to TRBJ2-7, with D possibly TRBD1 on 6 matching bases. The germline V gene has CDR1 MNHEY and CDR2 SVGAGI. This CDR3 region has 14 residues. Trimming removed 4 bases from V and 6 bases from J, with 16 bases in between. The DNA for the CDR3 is TGTGCCAGCAGTTCGAGCAGGGGAATTTCCGAGCAGTACTTC. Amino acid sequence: CASSSSRGISEQYF.

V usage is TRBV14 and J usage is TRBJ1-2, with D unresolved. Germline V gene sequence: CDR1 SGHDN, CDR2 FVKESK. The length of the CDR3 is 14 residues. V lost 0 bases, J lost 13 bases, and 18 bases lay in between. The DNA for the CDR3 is TGTGCCAGCAGCCAAGATTCGGCAGGCCCTTATGTCACCTTC. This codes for CASSQDSAGPYVTF.

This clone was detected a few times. The CDR3 DNA follows: TGTGCCAGCAGTGATATCGTCCACACTGAAGCTTTCTTT. This sequence encodes CASSDIVHTEAFF. The J gene is TRBJ1-1, the V gene TRBV6-1; D ambiguous. The germline CDR1 and CDR2 sequences are MNHNS and SASEGT. This CDR3 has 13 residues. V lost 3 bases, J lost 3 bases, and 8 bases lay in between.

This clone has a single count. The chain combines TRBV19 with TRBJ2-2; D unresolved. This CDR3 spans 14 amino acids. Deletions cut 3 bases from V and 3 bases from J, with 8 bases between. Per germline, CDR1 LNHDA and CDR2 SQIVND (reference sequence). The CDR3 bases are TGTGCCAGTAGTATCAGGCCCCACACCGGGGAGCTGTTTTTT. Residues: CASSIRPHTGELFF.

The CDR3 reads CATKRGQGGNQPQHF. The CDR3 bases are TGTGCCACCAAAAGGGGACAGGGGGGCAATCAGCCCCAGCATTTT. The genes are TRBV24-1 and TRBJ1-5; 11 bases fit TRBD1. The V gene end was trimmed by 8 bases and the J gene end by 2 bases; junction bases not matched to a gene: 4. This CDR3 contains 15 residues. The germline V gene has CDR1 KGHDR and CDR2 SFDVKD.

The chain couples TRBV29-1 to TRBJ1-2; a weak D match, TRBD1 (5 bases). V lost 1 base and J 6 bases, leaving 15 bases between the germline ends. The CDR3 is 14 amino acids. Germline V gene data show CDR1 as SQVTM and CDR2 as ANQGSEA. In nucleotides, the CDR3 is TGCAGCGTTGAAGGACAGATAGAGAAGAATGGCTACACCTTC. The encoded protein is CSVEGQIEKNGYTF.

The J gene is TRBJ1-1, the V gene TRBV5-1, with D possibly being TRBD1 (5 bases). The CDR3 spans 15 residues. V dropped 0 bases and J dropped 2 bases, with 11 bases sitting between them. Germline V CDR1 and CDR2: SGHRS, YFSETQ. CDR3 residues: CASSLGQRVNTEAFF. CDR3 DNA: TGCGCCAGCAGCTTGGGACAGCGAGTAAACACTGAAGCTTTCTTT.

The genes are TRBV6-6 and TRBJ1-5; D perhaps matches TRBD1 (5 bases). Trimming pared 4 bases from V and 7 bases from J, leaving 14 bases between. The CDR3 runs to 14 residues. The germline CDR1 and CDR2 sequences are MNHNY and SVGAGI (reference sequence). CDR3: CASSWEGTPQPQHF. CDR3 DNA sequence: TGTGCCAGCAGTTGGGAGGGGACCCCCCAGCCCCAGCATTTT.

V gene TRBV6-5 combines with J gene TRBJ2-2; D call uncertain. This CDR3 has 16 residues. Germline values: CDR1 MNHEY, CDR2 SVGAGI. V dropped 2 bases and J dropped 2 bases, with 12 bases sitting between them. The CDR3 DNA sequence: TGTGCCAGCAGTTACGTTGACGTCGGCAACACCGGGGAGCTGTTTTTT. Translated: CASSYVDVGNTGELFF.

This CDR3 reads CASSAGLNTEAFF. CDR3 in DNA: TGTGCCAGCAGCGCAGGACTGAACACTGAAGCTTTCTTT. The chain is built from TRBV7-9 and TRBJ1-1; D not resolved. Germline lookup yields CDR1 SEHNR and CDR2 FQNEAQ (reference sequence). The CDR3 runs 13 residues. V was clipped by 5 bases and J by 0 bases, with 7 bases between them.

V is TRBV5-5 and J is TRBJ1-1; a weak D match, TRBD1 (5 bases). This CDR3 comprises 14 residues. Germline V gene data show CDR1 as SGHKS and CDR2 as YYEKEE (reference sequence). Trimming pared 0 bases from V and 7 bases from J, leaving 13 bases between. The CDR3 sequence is CASSLAGGDFEAFF. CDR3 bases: TGTGCCAGCAGCTTGGCCGGGGGGGATTTTGAAGCTTTCTTT.

In nucleotides, the CDR3 is TGTGCCAGCAGCCAACGGGACAGGGGCACTGAAGCTTTCTTT. It specifies CASSQRDRGTEAFF. The rearrangement links TRBV3-1 (or the pseudogene TRBV3-2) to TRBJ1-1; 10 nucleotides match TRBD1. Unmatched junction bases numbered 1, after V lost 2 bases and J lost 4 bases. Germline CDR1 and CDR2: LGHDT and YNNKEL (reference sequence). This CDR3 comprises 14 residues.

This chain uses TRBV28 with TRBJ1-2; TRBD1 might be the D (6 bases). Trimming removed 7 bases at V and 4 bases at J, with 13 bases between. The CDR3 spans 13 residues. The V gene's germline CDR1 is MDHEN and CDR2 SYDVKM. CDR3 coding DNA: TGTGCCAGCACCAGACAGGCCCTCTATGGCTACACCTTC. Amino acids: CASTRQALYGYTF.